The T cell receptor beta chain described here comes from a study of blood T cell repertoires in COVID-19. In the study's own analysis: Amplified reference gene primers provided the basis for estimating nucleated cell counts. Some clones are missing from TCRdb's copy, which holds only in-frame ones; the method was immunoSEQ multiplex PCR. That table furnishes V, J and clone size, whereas the DNA furnished D and trimming. The data hold about 76,000 clones, with approximately 89% observed a single time. V shed 0 bases and J 7 bases; nucleotides not matched to a gene: 3. Germline V CDR1 and CDR2: SGHTA, FQGNSA. The CDR3 spans 16 residues.

V gene TRBV7-2 combines with J gene TRBJ2-7, with 16 bases lining up with TRBD2. This clonotype was sampled from a middle-aged man with active COVID-19. The sequencing sample was made of peripheral blood. CDR3 amino acids: CASSLAGTSGRVEQYF. The CDR3 DNA reads TGTGCCAGCAGCTTAGCCGGGACTAGCGGGAGGGTTGAGCAGTACTTC. Looking up the rest from reference TRBV7-2 and TRBJ2-7 gives the full variable domain: GAGVSQSPSNKVTEKGKDVELRCDPISGHTALYWYRQSLGQGLEFLIYFQGNSAPDKSGLPSDRFSAERTGGSVSTLTIQRTQQEDSAVYLCASSLAGTSGRVEQYFGPGTRLTVT.